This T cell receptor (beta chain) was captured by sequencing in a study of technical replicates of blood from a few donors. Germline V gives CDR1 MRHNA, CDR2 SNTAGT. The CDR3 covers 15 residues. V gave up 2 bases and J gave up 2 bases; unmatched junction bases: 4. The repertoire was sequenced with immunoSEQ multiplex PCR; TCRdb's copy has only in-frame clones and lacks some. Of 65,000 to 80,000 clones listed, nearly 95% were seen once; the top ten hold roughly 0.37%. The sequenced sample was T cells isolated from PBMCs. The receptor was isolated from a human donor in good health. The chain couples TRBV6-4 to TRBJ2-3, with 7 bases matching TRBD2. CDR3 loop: CASSDSGEPTDTQYF. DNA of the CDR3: TGTGCCAGCAGTGACAGCGGGGAACCCACAGATACGCAGTATTTT.